This T cell receptor beta chain was recovered during a study of shared clonotypes between healthy human individuals. About this clone itself: Antigen specificity is unknown.

Profiling relied on immunoSEQ multiplex PCR, and the TCRdb table lists in-frame clones only, not all of them. The table shows over 850,000 clones, with about four fifths occurring only once. With 4 bases clipped from V and 3 bases from J, the junction kept 9 bases outside the gene matches. This CDR3 spans 17 amino acids. In germline, CDR1 is SGHRS, CDR2 YFSETQ. Notes on the study in general: Since donors were few, the genetic and exposure-history diversity represented was limited.

Sequencing was done on a sample of memory CD4+ T cells from PBMCs. Stated subset: CD45RA-negative fraction. This rearrangement joins TRBV5-1 to TRBJ2-6; 8 bases fit TRBD1. The source is a man younger than 35 in good health. Some clones in this sample may be carry-over from other donors' samples. This chain's CDR3 is CASSPVPGGGGANVLTF. The CDR3 nucleotides are TGCGCCAGCAGCCCGGTTCCAGGGGGCGGTGGGGCCAACGTCCTGACTTTC. The full variable domain, completed using reference TRBV5-1 and TRBJ2-6, is KAGVTQTPRYLIKTRGQQVTLSCSPISGHRSVSWYQQTPGQGLQFLFEYFSETQRNKGNFPGRFSGRQFSNSRSEMNVSTLELGDSALYLCASSPVPGGGGANVLTFGAGSRLTVL.